This is a list of T cell receptor beta chains from one sample in a study of shared clonotypes between healthy human individuals. Repertoires were generated with immunoSEQ multiplex PCR, while TCRdb's copy carries only in-frame clones and drops some. The sample yields some 2,000,000 clones, roughly 94% seen once. What was sequenced was naive CD4+ T cells sorted from blood. The source is a young man in good health. Each CDR3 is given without its conserved first and last residue.

cdr3_aa,v_call
ASSLGGTANSPLH,TRBV7-2
ASSSRLAGQETQY,TRBV9
ASSPGDSTNTQY,TRBV7-9
ASSPESGANVLT,TRBV5-1
ASRKGTDTQY,TRBV6-5
ASSYSWSTSGNTIY,TRBV6-5
AISDKSDGYT,TRBV10-3
ASSRRTIGQIYSYEQY,TRBV7-7
ATSRDNRNTDTQY,TRBV15
AWSGGTSGRAAYNEQF,TRBV30
ASSLGSTASYNEQF,TRBV7-2
ASSVWGRSGTDTQY,TRBV6-1
ASSSTARSGNTIY,TRBV7-2
AIREGGQPQH,TRBV10-3
ASSEALRTVPNSPLH,TRBV6-1
ASSVGTGVETQY,TRBV9
SASGTDTQY,TRBV20-1
ASSFGTVYGYT,TRBV28
ASSFGTSGSYEQY,TRBV27
ASSPGQGVAKNIQY,TRBV27
ASSLVGEAQY,TRBV5-4
ASVETVSTDTQY,TRBV2
ASSPRWAGGVYEQF,TRBV2
ASSRAGELF,TRBV6-5
SVGVGPEQY,TRBV29-1
ASSGADLYTGELF,TRBV25-1
ASSLVDRGNTIY,TRBV7-8
ASSSRGGTDTQY,TRBV10-1
ASSSTANTEAF,TRBV11-3
ASWEGGGPYEQY,TRBV5-1
ASSPRTGRGEKLF,TRBV7-9
ASSSGTGINYGYT,TRBV5-1
ASSLVASGNTGELF,TRBV5-4
ASSPGTLAYEQY,TRBV11-2
ATAFGRASTDTQY,TRBV15
AISSGGLTDTQY,TRBV10-3
ASSLAGTAIAYEQY,TRBV7-8
AISGRGQGDNEQF,TRBV10-3
ATNRGPTAPTDTQY,TRBV5-1
ASSLGSGSVVTGGYT,TRBV7-6
ASKKDYSTEQY,TRBV2
ASSRQGNIQY,TRBV25-1
ASSEMLGSSSGNTIY,TRBV9
ASSVDVTGGFYEQY,TRBV9
ASSPSLPGVSYEQY,TRBV18
ASSLTRGNHEQY,TRBV27
AISPSGGRDTQY,TRBV10-3